These T cell receptor beta chains were read from a single sample in a study of blood T cell repertoires in COVID-19. Repertoires were generated with immunoSEQ multiplex PCR, while TCRdb's copy carries only in-frame clones and drops some. In the table there are tens of thousands of clones, about 76% of which are singletons. The specimen was peripheral blood. Source of these receptors: a man between 65 and 79 years old with active or convalescent COVID-19. The CDR3 runs from the conserved cysteine through the conserved F or W. The D gene is left open where the match is weak. Size is stated for part of the rows, as once, few or many counts, or as a class when the clone is expanded.

abundance: NA; v_gene: TRBV10-1; d_gene: NA; CDR3aa: CASSESRGNEQFF
abundance: NA; v_gene: TRBV7-9; d_gene: NA; CDR3aa: CASSPLSMNTEAFF
abundance: NA; v_gene: TRBV18; d_gene: TRBD1; CDR3aa: CASSPDGQGDKAFF
abundance: few; v_gene: TRBV3-1/TRBV3-2; d_gene: NA; CDR3aa: CASSQRYGTPNQPQHF
abundance: NA; v_gene: TRBV19; d_gene: TRBD1; CDR3aa: CASSIGQGAYTEAFF
abundance: few; v_gene: TRBV18; d_gene: NA; CDR3aa: CASSPPFSEAFF
abundance: NA; v_gene: TRBV11-2; d_gene: TRBD2; CDR3aa: CASSPGGESTDTQYF
abundance: NA; v_gene: TRBV19; d_gene: NA; CDR3aa: CASSTGGADTQYF
abundance: NA; v_gene: TRBV12-5; d_gene: NA; CDR3aa: CASGFPPAGLYNEQFF
abundance: NA; v_gene: TRBV7-3; d_gene: NA; CDR3aa: CASSLMAGGTGDTQYF
abundance: NA; v_gene: TRBV6-2/TRBV6-3; d_gene: TRBD1; CDR3aa: CASSYPRDRISNQPQHF
abundance: NA; v_gene: TRBV18; d_gene: TRBD1; CDR3aa: CASSPNLGTGNEKLFF
abundance: NA; v_gene: TRBV5-1; d_gene: TRBD1; CDR3aa: CASSPRDRDSYEQYF
abundance: NA; v_gene: TRBV7-2; d_gene: NA; CDR3aa: CASSSQADTEAFF
abundance: NA; v_gene: TRBV27; d_gene: NA; CDR3aa: CASSLRQGNQPQHF
abundance: NA; v_gene: TRBV4-3; d_gene: NA; CDR3aa: CASSQVRGGGYTF
abundance: NA; v_gene: TRBV5-4; d_gene: TRBD2; CDR3aa: CASSLWGWTSGEGTQYF
abundance: NA; v_gene: TRBV3-1/TRBV3-2; d_gene: TRBD1; CDR3aa: CASSRPGQGYTEAFF
abundance: NA; v_gene: TRBV6-5; d_gene: TRBD1; CDR3aa: CASRGTGSYEQYF
abundance: many; v_gene: TRBV19; d_gene: TRBD1; CDR3aa: CASSTQGANSPLHF
abundance: NA; v_gene: TRBV3-1/TRBV3-2; d_gene: NA; CDR3aa: CASSQTVVNREAFF
abundance: NA; v_gene: TRBV9; d_gene: NA; CDR3aa: CASSVEPTGYLSGANVLTF
abundance: NA; v_gene: TRBV7-9; d_gene: TRBD1; CDR3aa: CASSSGQGAVYGYTF
abundance: NA; v_gene: TRBV4-3; d_gene: NA; CDR3aa: CASSQSTGRAGELFF
abundance: NA; v_gene: TRBV14; d_gene: NA; CDR3aa: CASSQGAFPYEQYF
abundance: few; v_gene: TRBV9; d_gene: TRBD1; CDR3aa: CASSASGTGFYEQYF
abundance: NA; v_gene: TRBV5-1; d_gene: NA; CDR3aa: CASSGKTGPTATNEKLFF
abundance: once; v_gene: TRBV6-5; d_gene: NA; CDR3aa: CASTLRHRNNEQFF
abundance: NA; v_gene: TRBV21-1; d_gene: NA; CDR3aa: CASSKGLAHYNEQFF
abundance: NA; v_gene: TRBV6-1; d_gene: TRBD2; CDR3aa: CASSEAGLPNNEQFF
abundance: NA; v_gene: TRBV3-1/TRBV3-2; d_gene: NA; CDR3aa: CASSQSNQGYTF
abundance: NA; v_gene: TRBV10-3; d_gene: NA; CDR3aa: CAISQQQGRYGYTF
abundance: once; v_gene: TRBV19; d_gene: NA; CDR3aa: CASTRAGGSETQYF
abundance: NA; v_gene: TRBV19; d_gene: TRBD1; CDR3aa: CASSVPGQRNSPLHF
abundance: NA; v_gene: TRBV11-2; d_gene: NA; CDR3aa: CASSPWGDENIQYF
abundance: NA; v_gene: TRBV3-1/TRBV3-2; d_gene: NA; CDR3aa: CASSAGNYGYTF
abundance: NA; v_gene: TRBV12-3/TRBV12-4; d_gene: NA; CDR3aa: CASRVQGQETQYF
abundance: NA; v_gene: TRBV2; d_gene: TRBD2; CDR3aa: CASSARTSGSYNEQFF
abundance: NA; v_gene: TRBV25-1; d_gene: TRBD1; CDR3aa: CASSLSHPGGNTEAFF
abundance: NA; v_gene: TRBV4-3; d_gene: NA; CDR3aa: CASSQSRVLRNQPQHF
abundance: NA; v_gene: TRBV5-6; d_gene: NA; CDR3aa: CASRHRGQTSAAYGYTF
abundance: NA; v_gene: TRBV19; d_gene: NA; CDR3aa: CASLDRSANYGYTF
abundance: NA; v_gene: TRBV28; d_gene: NA; CDR3aa: CASSLTAIDTQYF
abundance: NA; v_gene: TRBV6-2/TRBV6-3; d_gene: TRBD1; CDR3aa: CASSYTPGTGVTVDYGYTF
abundance: NA; v_gene: TRBV9; d_gene: TRBD2; CDR3aa: CASSVGTSHEQFF
abundance: NA; v_gene: TRBV4-3; d_gene: TRBD2; CDR3aa: CASSQQAGVDETQYF
abundance: once; v_gene: TRBV2; d_gene: NA; CDR3aa: CASSVYRANTGELFF
abundance: NA; v_gene: TRBV29-1; d_gene: NA; CDR3aa: CSVDARPNTEAFF
abundance: few; v_gene: TRBV27; d_gene: TRBD2; CDR3aa: CASQREWVSNEQFF
abundance: NA; v_gene: TRBV20-1; d_gene: TRBD2; CDR3aa: CSAGSGETQYF
abundance: NA; v_gene: TRBV7-2; d_gene: NA; CDR3aa: CASSGISGIDTQYF
abundance: once; v_gene: TRBV29-1; d_gene: TRBD2; CDR3aa: CSVVEASGDGTQYF
abundance: NA; v_gene: TRBV19; d_gene: TRBD1; CDR3aa: CASHIRGQDEKLFF
abundance: NA; v_gene: TRBV7-2; d_gene: NA; CDR3aa: CASSLVQANSPLHF
abundance: NA; v_gene: TRBV5-1; d_gene: TRBD1; CDR3aa: CASSLGDRVSYEQYF
abundance: NA; v_gene: TRBV27; d_gene: NA; CDR3aa: CASSSLIDRFFYGYTF
abundance: NA; v_gene: TRBV19; d_gene: NA; CDR3aa: CASSIRRGQSTDTQYF
abundance: NA; v_gene: TRBV6-4; d_gene: TRBD1; CDR3aa: CASSETGTSYNEQFF
abundance: NA; v_gene: TRBV6-5; d_gene: NA; CDR3aa: CASSYRDNSPLHF
abundance: few; v_gene: TRBV28; d_gene: NA; CDR3aa: CASTPTGRYGYTF